Shown below are 20 T cell receptor beta chains from a single sample sequenced in a study of T cell responses to AZD1222 COVID-19 vaccine. Libraries were prepared by immunoSEQ multiplex PCR; TCRdb keeps only in-frame clonotypes and omits some of them. This table has 150,000 to 200,000 clones, around 90% appearing once. Specimen: peripheral blood, collected 28 days after the second AZD1222 dose. Receptors originate from an adult who received the AZD1222 COVID-19 vaccine.

This chain connects TRBV28 to TRBJ1-1; perhaps TRBD1 as D (6 bases). In germline, CDR1 is MDHEN, CDR2 SYDVKM. CDR3 length equals 14 residues. Deletions cut 5 bases from V and 2 bases from J, with 12 bases between. This CDR3 is CASSPGQPNTEAFF. The CDR3 DNA sequence: TGTGCCAGCAGTCCGGGACAACCAAACACTGAAGCTTTCTTT.

This chain joins TRBV19 and TRBJ2-7, with 9 bases fitting TRBD2. Per germline, CDR1 LNHDA and CDR2 SQIVND (reference sequence). V shed 3 bases and J 1 base; nucleotides not matched to a gene: 4. CDR3 length: 15 amino acids. The CDR3 DNA reads as TGTGCCAGTAGTATGATAGCGGGGGCATCCTACGAGCAGTACTTC. Its protein product is CASSMIAGASYEQYF.

This clone was picked up a small number of times. The chain links TRBV11-2 to TRBJ1-2, with D possibly being TRBD1 (5 bases). CDR3 length: 15 amino acids. CDR1 and CDR2 (germline): SGHAT, FQNNGV. Trimming removed 0 bases from V and 2 bases from J, with 10 bases in between. The CDR3: CASSLDSSGNYGYTF. The CDR3 DNA follows: TGTGCCAGCAGCTTAGATTCATCAGGGAACTATGGCTACACCTTC.

The chain employs TRBV28 and TRBJ2-7; maybe TRBD1 (6 bases). V lost 3 bases and J lost 4, with 10 bases in between. Germline CDR1 and CDR2: MDHEN and SYDVKM. There are 13 residues in the CDR3. The CDR3 is CASSLGTPYEQYF. CDR3 nucleotide sequence: TGTGCCAGCAGTTTGGGGACACCTTACGAGCAGTACTTC.

The chain joins TRBV4-1 to TRBJ1-1, with D unclear. CDR3 size: 14 residues. Trimming left V 2 bases short and J 6 bases short, with 13 bases between. CDR1 and CDR2 from the germline V gene are MGHRA and YSYEKL. CDR3 bases: TGCGCCAGCAGCCAACCCTTAAGGGTCGCTGAAGCTTTCTTT. This codes for CASSQPLRVAEAFF.

The chain joins TRBV19 to TRBJ2-2, with TRBD2 as a possible D gene (5 bases). The CDR3 extends over 14 amino acids. Germline loops: CDR1 LNHDA, CDR2 SQIVND (reference sequence). The V end lost 3 bases, the J end lost 7 bases, and 12 bases lay between the germline ends. The CDR3 nucleotides read TGTGCCAGTAGTATTATGGCGGGCGGCGGGGAGCTGTTTTTT. Translating it yields CASSIMAGGGELFF.

The chain employs TRBV5-1 and TRBJ2-3; TRBD2 agrees at 9 bases. V lost 0 bases to trimming and J lost 2 bases; unmatched junction nucleotides: 4. Germline V gene data show CDR1 as SGHRS and CDR2 as YFSETQ. This CDR3 contains 16 residues. The CDR3: CASSLAVAGDTDTQYF. CDR3 DNA sequence: TGCGCCAGCAGCTTGGCTGTAGCGGGGGACACAGATACGCAGTATTTT. Based on the CDR3 plus reference TRBV5-1 and TRBJ2-3, the full variable domain is KAGVTQTPRYLIKTRGQQVTLSCSPISGHRSVSWYQQTPGQGLQFLFEYFSETQRNKGNFPGRFSGRQFSNSRSEMNVSTLELGDSALYLCASSLAVAGDTDTQYFGPGTRLTVL.

This clone appeared a single time. V is TRBV27 and J is TRBJ1-4; TRBD1 might be the D (5 bases). Trimming removed 2 bases from V and 4 bases from J, with 14 bases in between. Germline lookup yields CDR1 MNHEY and CDR2 SMNVEV (reference sequence). CDR3 length: 16 amino acids. The CDR3 DNA reads as TGTGCCAGCAGTTTAGAGGTCGGCAGGGTTAATGAAAAACTGTTTTTT. Protein product: CASSLEVGRVNEKLFF.

The chain combines TRBV7-3 with TRBJ2-7, with 10 bases lining up with TRBD2. The length of the CDR3 is 14 residues. The germline gives CDR1 SGHTA, CDR2 FQGTGA. Trimming took 5 bases from V and 4 from J; bases not matched to a gene: 5. DNA for the CDR3: TGTGCCAGCAGCCCTAGCGGGGGACCGTACGAGCAGTACTTC. It yields the protein CASSPSGGPYEQYF.

The rearrangement uses TRBV4-3 and TRBJ2-1; 9 bases are a match to TRBD2. Germline trimming cut 1 base from V and 6 bases from J; bases unmatched to any gene: 7. CDR3 length: 16 amino acids. Germline-derived CDR1 and CDR2 are LGHNA and YSLEER. The CDR3 sequence: CASSQVVAGETNEQFF. CDR3 DNA sequence: TGCGCCAGCAGCCAAGTAGTAGCGGGGGAGACCAATGAGCAGTTCTTC.

This clone occurred once. This chain uses TRBV18 with TRBJ1-2; unclear D gene. The V gene's germline CDR1 is KGHSH and CDR2 LQKENI. CDR3 size: 15 residues. Between the trimmed V and J ends, which lost 0 bases and 4 bases, there was a span of 12 bases. This CDR3 is CASSPPDTGPYGYTF. Written as DNA, the CDR3 is TGTGCCAGCTCACCACCAGACACCGGACCCTATGGCTACACCTTC.

CDR3 in DNA: TGTGCCAGCAGCCACACCGGGACTAGGTACCACAATGAGCAGTTCTTC. Amino acid sequence: CASSHTGTRYHNEQFF. V usage is TRBV14 and J usage is TRBJ2-1, with TRBD2 matching over 8 bases. Germline CDR1 reads SGHDN; CDR2 reads FVKESK. After removal of 3 bases from V and 5 bases from J, the junction contained 9 bases not matched to a gene. The CDR3 is 16 amino acids. Filled out from reference TRBV14 and TRBJ2-1, the complete variable domain reads EAGVTQFPSHSVIEKGQTVTLRCDPISGHDNLYWYRRVMGKEIKFLLHFVKESKQDESGMPNNRFLAERTGGTYSTLKVQPAELEDSGVYFCASSHTGTRYHNEQFFGPGTRLTVL.

The rearrangement joins TRBV5-6 to TRBJ2-1; 7 bases line up with TRBD2. Germline V lookup: CDR1 SGHDT, CDR2 YYEEEE. The trim removed 4 bases at V and 3 bases at J, leaving 10 bases unmatched. This CDR3 is 16 amino acids long. The CDR3 DNA sequence: TGTGCCAGCAGCACTACCGGGACTAATCGCTACAATGAGCAGTTCTTC. This gives the protein CASSTTGTNRYNEQFF.

Notes on this clone: The junction does not match germline at one end; this may be a read error. The chain carries TRBV7-8 and TRBJ2-5; D tentatively reads TRBD1 or TRBD2 (6 bases each). The germline CDR1 and CDR2 sequences are SGHVS and FQNEAQ. The CDR3 length is 12 residues. The CDR3 DNA reads as TGTGCCAGCAGCCCTGCTTTGACGGGGGCCGACTTC. Translation gives CASSPALTGADF.

This clone was found a few times. This chain joins TRBV12-1 and TRBJ2-1; the tabulated D call, TRBD2, remains unverified against the DNA. TRBV12-1 is listed as a pseudogene. The CDR3 totals 18 residues. The CDR3 nucleotides are TGTGCCAGCAGCTTAAGCCTAGCGGGGGGGCCGACTGCCAGCGAGCAGTTCTTC. Protein product: CASSLSLAGGPTASEQFF.

V usage is TRBV7-3 and J usage is TRBJ2-1; 11 bases line up with TRBD2. The J segment lost 6 bases and the V segment lost 5 bases, leaving 15 bases of the junction unmatched. From germline, CDR1 is SGHTA and CDR2 FQGTGA. The CDR3 length is 18 residues. The DNA for the CDR3 is TGTGCCAGCAGCCCCGAGGGTAGCGGGGGGGGTGTTGGCAATGAGCAGTTCTTC. Encoded protein: CASSPEGSGGGVGNEQFF.

The chain links TRBV6-2 or TRBV6-3 to TRBJ2-3; TRBD2 matches 13 bases. Trimming cost V 2 bases and J 5 bases; bases outside gene matches: 10. Germline V gene data show CDR1 as MNHEY and CDR2 as SVGEGT. CDR3 length equals 18 residues. DNA for the CDR3: TGTGCCAGCAGTTACACTAGGCCGGGACTAGCGGGGAAAGATACGCAGTATTTT. Residues: CASSYTRPGLAGKDTQYF.

V and J are TRBV4-1 and TRBJ2-5, with D perhaps assigned TRBD1 or TRBD2 (7 bases each). V lost 0 bases and J lost 2, with 13 bases in between. Germline lookup yields CDR1 MGHRA and CDR2 YSYEKL. This CDR3 spans 16 amino acids. CDR3 nucleotides: TGCGCCAGCAGCCAAGAGGGGGGGACAGCACAAGAGACCCAGTACTTC. It codes for CASSQEGGTAQETQYF.

V and J are TRBV28 and TRBJ1-1; D gene uncertain. Germline V gene data show CDR1 as MDHEN and CDR2 as SYDVKM. V lost 8 bases to trimming and J lost 4 bases, with 17 bases between them. The CDR3 has 14 residues. The CDR3 DNA reads as TGTGCCAGCGACACTTCCATAGCGGGCACTGAAGCTTTCTTT. This codes for CASDTSIAGTEAFF.

This chain uses TRBV29-1 with TRBJ1-1; D not certain. The CDR3 is 14 amino acids. Looked up from germline, CDR1 is SQVTM and CDR2 is ANQGSEA. Trimming shortened V by 4 bases and J by 1 base, and 13 bases separated the two germline ends. The CDR3 DNA follows: TGCAGCGTTGCTCCCCACGGACGGAACACTGAAGCTTTCTTT. It encodes CSVAPHGRNTEAFF.